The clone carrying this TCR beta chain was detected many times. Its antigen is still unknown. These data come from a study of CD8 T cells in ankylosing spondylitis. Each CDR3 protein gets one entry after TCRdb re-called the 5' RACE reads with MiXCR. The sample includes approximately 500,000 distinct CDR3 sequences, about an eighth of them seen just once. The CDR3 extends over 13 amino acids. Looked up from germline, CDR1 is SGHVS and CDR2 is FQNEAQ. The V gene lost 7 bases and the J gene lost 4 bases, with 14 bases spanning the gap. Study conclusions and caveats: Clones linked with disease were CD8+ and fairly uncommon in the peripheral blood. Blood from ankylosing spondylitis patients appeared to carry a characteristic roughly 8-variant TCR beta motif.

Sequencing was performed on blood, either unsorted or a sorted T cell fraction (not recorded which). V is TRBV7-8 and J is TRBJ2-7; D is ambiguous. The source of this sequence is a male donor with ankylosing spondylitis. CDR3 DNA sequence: TGTGCCAGCACCACCGGAAGGGCTTACGAGCAGTACGTC. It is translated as CASTTGRAYEQYV.